One sample yielded the 32 T cell receptor beta chains listed below, sequenced in a study of T cell responses to AZD1222 COVID-19 vaccine. TCRdb keeps only in-frame clones here, not all; method: immunoSEQ multiplex PCR. The sample carries 240,000 or so clones, approximately 95% recorded once. This specimen consisted of peripheral blood, obtained on day 0 of AZD1222 vaccination. The origin of the receptors is an adult in good health.

The CDR3 DNA reads as TGTGCCAGCAGTGAAGCGCTAGCGGGGGGGCTGGAGACCCAGTACTTC. Its protein is CASSEALAGGLETQYF. V is TRBV2 and J is TRBJ2-5, with TRBD2 matching over 12 bases. CDR1 and CDR2 from the germline V gene are SNHLY and FYNNEI. The CDR3 sequence is 16 residues long. V shed 0 bases, J shed 5 bases, and the junction held 4 bases outside the gene matches. Variable domain in full (rest from reference TRBV2 and TRBJ2-5): EPEVTQTPSHQVTQMGQEVILRCVPISNHLYFYWYRQILGQKVEFLVSFYNNEISEKSEIFDDQFSVERPDGSNFTLKIRSTKLEDSAMYFCASSEALAGGLETQYFGPGTRLLVL.

This chain joins TRBV6-1 and TRBJ1-6, with 10 bases lining up with TRBD1. From germline, CDR1 is MNHNS and CDR2 SASEGT. The V gene end was trimmed by 9 bases and the J gene end by 5 bases; junction bases not matched to a gene: 7. The CDR3 totals 15 residues. Written as DNA, the CDR3 is TGTGCCAGTTCCCCCGGACAGGGGGATAATTCACCCCTCCACTTT. It yields the protein CASSPGQGDNSPLHF.

The chain has TRBV28 and TRBJ2-7, with 12 bases lining up with TRBD1. Trimming took 2 bases from V and 8 from J; bases not matched to a gene: 16. In germline, CDR1 is MDHEN, CDR2 SYDVKM. This CDR3 has 18 residues. The CDR3 loop reads CASSLLWRGQGARSKQYF. DNA of the CDR3: TGTGCCAGCAGTTTACTTTGGAGGGGACAGGGGGCTCGCAGCAAGCAGTACTTC.

The gene calls are TRBV6-6 and TRBJ2-3; TRBD2 agrees at 7 bases. The V gene end was trimmed by 3 bases and the J gene end by 6 bases; junction bases not matched to a gene: 9. The CDR3 spans 15 residues. Germline V gene lookup returns CDR1 MNHNY and CDR2 SVGAGI (reference sequence). This CDR3 is CASSYSGSARDTQYF. The CDR3 DNA follows: TGTGCCAGCAGTTATAGCGGGTCCGCTCGTGATACGCAGTATTTT.

The gene calls are TRBV9 and TRBJ1-1; D might be TRBD1 (5 bases). The germline gives CDR1 SGDLS, CDR2 YYNGEE. The CDR3 extends over 14 amino acids. Trimming pared 2 bases from V and 0 bases from J, leaving 8 bases between. The CDR3, as DNA: TGTGCCAGCAGCGTCGGACAACTGAACACTGAAGCTTTCTTT. Its translation: CASSVGQLNTEAFF.

This rearrangement joins TRBV5-1 to TRBJ1-2, with 8 bases matching TRBD1. The CDR3 loop spans 14 amino acids. J lost 6 bases, V lost 0 bases, and 4 bases had no gene match. Germline V gene lookup returns CDR1 SGHRS and CDR2 YFSETQ. The CDR3, as DNA: TGCGCCAGCAGCTTGGACCAGGGGGCTAATGGCTACACCTTC. Translating gives CASSLDQGANGYTF.

This chain links TRBV2 with TRBJ1-5; no clear D gene. Trimming removed 1 base from V and 0 bases from J, with 10 bases in between. CDR1 SNHLY and CDR2 FYNNEI come from the germline V gene. The CDR3 is 16 amino acids. The CDR3 protein is CASSEGARGSNQPQHF. For the CDR3, the DNA is TGTGCCAGCAGTGAAGGGGCCAGAGGTAGCAATCAGCCCCAGCATTTT.

The rearrangement uses TRBV28 and TRBJ2-1, with 8 bases matching TRBD2. The CDR3 contains 16 residues. In germline, CDR1 is MDHEN, CDR2 SYDVKM. With 2 bases clipped from V and 2 bases from J, the junction kept 5 bases outside the gene matches. In nucleotides, the CDR3 is TGTGCCAGCAGTTTAGGACTAGCTGTTACCTACAATGAGCAGTTCTTC. Its protein product is CASSLGLAVTYNEQFF.

The gene calls are TRBV28 and TRBJ2-3; 9 positions agree with TRBD1. J was trimmed by 1 base and V by 4 bases; bases with no gene match: 3. CDR1 is MDHEN, CDR2 SYDVKM, per germline. This CDR3 has 15 amino acids. The CDR3 here is CASSWTGEGTDTQYF. CDR3 in DNA: TGTGCCAGCAGTTGGACAGGGGAGGGCACAGATACGCAGTATTTT.

The chain combines TRBV3-1 (or the pseudogene TRBV3-2) with TRBJ1-2, with 9 positions matching TRBD1. The germline V gene encodes CDR1 LGHDT and CDR2 YNNKEL (reference sequence). This CDR3 is built from 14 residues. V was pared by 4 bases and J by 3 bases, with 3 bases of the junction left unmatched. The CDR3 nucleotides read TGTGCCAGCAGCCGCCGACAGGGGGACTATGGCTACACCTTC. Residues: CASSRRQGDYGYTF.

The chain employs TRBV4-1 and TRBJ2-7, with 10 nucleotides matching TRBD2. The germline gives CDR1 MGHRA, CDR2 YSYEKL. With V trimmed by 4 bases and J by 4 bases, 4 bases remained unmatched. The CDR3 runs to 14 residues. Written as DNA, the CDR3 is TGCGCCAGCAGCCCTAGCGGGGGCCCTTACGAGCAGTACTTC. It specifies CASSPSGGPYEQYF.

V usage is TRBV21-1 and J usage is TRBJ1-5; whether TRBD1, the table's D call, matches the DNA was not checked. TRBV21-1 is marked as a pseudogene. CDR3 length: 17 residues. CDR3 DNA: TGTGCCAGCAGCAAAAGGCTCAGACAGGGAGCGGGTCAGCCCCAGCATTTT. It specifies CASSKRLRQGAGQPQHF.

The chain uses TRBV7-2 and TRBJ1-2; no firm D call. Trimming left V 0 bases short and J 2 bases short, with 13 bases between. This CDR3 is 16 amino acids long. Germline assignment: CDR1 SGHTA and CDR2 FQGNSA. This CDR3 reads CASSLAGFSENYGYTF. The CDR3 DNA follows: TGTGCCAGCAGCTTAGCAGGTTTCTCGGAAAACTATGGCTACACCTTC.

The CDR3 bases are TGTGCTAGTGGTACCGGACAGTTTCGCGAGGAGACCCAGTACTTC. It codes for CASGTGQFREETQYF. This chain joins TRBV12-5 and TRBJ2-5, with a tentative D call TRBD1 (6 bases). The CDR3 is 15 amino acids. V was cut by 5 bases and J by 5 bases, with 18 bases left in between. Germline V gene sequence: CDR1 LGHNT, CDR2 FRNRAP.

This rearrangement joins TRBV5-4 to TRBJ1-1; D is perhaps TRBD1 (5 bases). V dropped 5 bases and J dropped 0 bases, with 14 bases sitting between them. The CDR3 extends over 15 amino acids. Germline V gene lookup returns CDR1 SGHNT and CDR2 YYREEE (reference sequence). CDR3 sequence (DNA): TGTGCCAGCAGTTCCCCGGGGCCTATGAACACTGAAGCTTTCTTT. It specifies CASSSPGPMNTEAFF.

The chain links TRBV28 to TRBJ2-5; D is unresolved. This CDR3 is 16 amino acids long. Deletions cut 6 bases from V and 5 bases from J, with 22 bases between. Germline V gives CDR1 MDHEN, CDR2 SYDVKM. CDR3 DNA sequence: TGTGCCAGCAGCCCACCCCGTAAAGCGTTAGGGGAGACCCAGTACTTC. Its protein product is CASSPPRKALGETQYF.

This chain uses TRBV7-2 with TRBJ2-1; D uncertain. Trimming removed 6 bases from V and 5 bases from J, with 8 bases in between. Germline V gene data show CDR1 as SGHTA and CDR2 as FQGNSA. CDR3 length equals 12 residues. The CDR3 here is CASSPLHNEQFF. The CDR3 region has the DNA TGTGCCAGCAGTCCTCTCCACAATGAGCAGTTCTTC. The entire variable domain, with the rest obtained from reference TRBV7-2 and TRBJ2-1, is as follows: GAGVSQSPSNKVTEKGKDVELRCDPISGHTALYWYRQSLGQGLEFLIYFQGNSAPDKSGLPSDRFSAERTGGSVSTLTIQRTQQEDSAVYLCASSPLHNEQFFGPGTRLTVL.

This rearrangement joins TRBV5-1 to TRBJ2-7; D unresolved. The CDR3 has 15 residues. V gave up 0 bases and J gave up 0 bases, with 10 bases separating them. CDR1 and CDR2 from the germline V gene are SGHRS and YFSETQ. Here the CDR3 DNA reads TGCGCCAGCAGCTTGGCGACCGCCAGCTCCTACGAGCAGTACTTC. Translating gives CASSLATASSYEQYF.

This clone was counted a single time. The sample contains more than one DNA sequence encoding this CDR3. This rearrangement joins TRBV9 to TRBJ2-5; D perhaps matches TRBD1 (6 bases). The V and J ends lost 0 bases and 2 bases respectively, with 11 bases between them. Per the germline V gene, CDR1 is SGDLS and CDR2 is YYNGEE. The length of the CDR3 is 15 residues. CDR3 sequence: CASSVAGAGQETQYF. As DNA, the CDR3 is TGTGCCAGCAGCGTAGCAGGGGCAGGTCAAGAGACCCAGTACTTC. The complete variable domain, with remaining parts taken from reference TRBV9 and TRBJ2-5, reads DSGVTQTPKHLITATGQRVTLRCSPRSGDLSVYWYQQSLDQGLQFLIQYYNGEERAKGNILERFSAQQFPDLHSELNLSSLELGDSALYFCASSVAGAGQETQYFGPGTRLLVL.

The genes are TRBV3-1 (or the pseudogene TRBV3-2) and TRBJ2-7, with D uncertain. Germline loops: CDR1 LGHDT, CDR2 YNNKEL (reference sequence). The CDR3 contains 13 residues. The ends were cut back, 0 bases at V and 3 bases at J, with 6 bases in the middle. The CDR3 region has the DNA TGTGCCAGCAGCCAAGACAGATTCTACGAGCAGTACTTC. Translating gives CASSQDRFYEQYF.

The rearrangement uses TRBV30 and TRBJ2-2, with 8 bases lining up with TRBD2. The CDR3 extends over 14 amino acids. The junction had 5 bases not matched to a gene; V was cut back by 4 bases and J by 4 bases. CDR1 is GTSNPN, CDR2 SVGIG, per germline (reference sequence). The CDR3 DNA sequence: TGTGCCTGGACGGGAGGGCCGGGCACCGGGGAGCTGTTTTTT. Encoded protein: CAWTGGPGTGELFF.

The V call is TRBV24-1, the J call TRBJ2-1; 8 bases line up with TRBD2. This CDR3 has 15 amino acids. Losses at the gene ends were 2 bases for V and 10 bases for J; bases not matched to a gene: 9. Looked up from germline, CDR1 is KGHDR and CDR2 is SFDVKD. This CDR3 is CATSDSTRTSGEQFF. In nucleotides, the CDR3 is TGTGCCACCAGTGATTCAACCCGCACTAGCGGCGAGCAGTTCTTC.

This rearrangement joins TRBV5-5 to TRBJ2-7; 7 bases map to TRBD1. This CDR3 is built from 15 residues. CDR1 and CDR2 (germline): SGHKS, YYEKEE (reference sequence). After removal of 2 bases from V and 4 bases from J, the junction contained 9 bases not matched to a gene. The CDR3 protein is CASSFPGTVTYEQYF. CDR3 DNA sequence: TGTGCCAGCAGCTTCCCCGGGACAGTCACGTACGAGCAGTACTTC.

The chain couples TRBV7-2 to TRBJ2-5; D is undetermined. Deletions cut 3 bases from V and 1 base from J, with 9 bases between. The CDR3 contains 14 residues. Germline V gives CDR1 SGHTA, CDR2 FQGNSA. CDR3 amino acids: CASSFDPSQETQYF. CDR3 bases: TGTGCCAGCAGCTTCGACCCGTCCCAAGAGACCCAGTACTTC.

This chain links TRBV28 with TRBJ2-7; 10 positions agree with TRBD1. The CDR3 has 14 residues. With 4 bases clipped from V and 3 bases from J, the junction kept 3 bases outside the gene matches. Looked up from germline, CDR1 is MDHEN and CDR2 is SYDVKM. The CDR3, as DNA: TGTGCCAGCAGTTCCCGGGACAGGGGCTACGAGCAGTACTTC. Protein: CASSSRDRGYEQYF.

The chain has TRBV15 and TRBJ2-1; maybe TRBD1 (6 bases). Between the trimmed V and J ends, which lost 9 bases and 4 bases, there was a span of 16 bases. Germline-derived CDR1 and CDR2 are LNHNV and YYDKDF (reference sequence). The CDR3 extends over 14 amino acids. The chain's CDR3 is CATGLAQGYNEQFF. The CDR3 DNA reads TGTGCCACGGGGTTAGCACAGGGTTACAATGAGCAGTTCTTC. Looking up the rest from reference TRBV15 and TRBJ2-1 gives the full variable domain: DAMVIQNPRYQVTQFGKPVTLSCSQTLNHNVMYWYQQKSSQAPKLLFHYYDKDFNNEADTPDNFQSRRPNTSFCFLDIRSPGLGDTAMYLCATGLAQGYNEQFFGPGTRLTVL.

The gene calls are TRBV7-9 and TRBJ2-1, with TRBD2 matching over 11 bases. From germline, CDR1 is SEHNR and CDR2 FQNEAQ (reference sequence). Unmatched junction bases numbered 14, after V lost 7 bases and J lost 3 bases. The CDR3 is 18 residues long. The CDR3 coding sequence is TGTGCCAGCATTCCGGGGGCTAGCGGGAGGATCAACTACAATGAGCAGTTCTTC. It translates to CASIPGASGRINYNEQFF.

The V call is TRBV14, the J call TRBJ2-3; the match to TRBD1 covers 7 bases. Germline V gene sequence: CDR1 SGHDN, CDR2 FVKESK. Losses at the gene ends were 4 bases for V and 2 bases for J; bases not matched to a gene: 6. The CDR3 totals 15 residues. The CDR3 bases are TGTGCCAGCAGCCTCGGGACAGCATTCACAGATACGCAGTATTTT. Its translation is CASSLGTAFTDTQYF.

In its sample, this clone was seen a few times. This sequence joins TRBV11-2 and TRBJ1-6, with D tentatively TRBD1 (6 bases). This CDR3 has 14 residues. Trimming stripped 1 base from V and 7 bases from J, with 8 bases between. Germline V gene data show CDR1 as SGHAT and CDR2 as FQNNGV. CDR3 amino acids: CASSLGQGNSPLHF. The CDR3 bases are TGTGCCAGCAGCTTAGGGCAGGGGAATTCACCCCTCCACTTT. Combining the CDR3 with reference TRBV11-2 and TRBJ1-6 gives the whole variable domain EAGVAQSPRYKIIEKRQSVAFWCNPISGHATLYWYQQILGQGPKLLIQFQNNGVVDDSQLPKDRFSAERLKGVDSTLKIQPAKLEDSAVYLCASSLGQGNSPLHFGNGTRLTVT.

The V and J genes are TRBV20-1 and TRBJ2-3; 10 bases map to TRBD2. Germline trimming cut 3 bases from V and 2 bases from J; bases unmatched to any gene: 2. Germline CDR1 is DFQATT and CDR2 is SNEGSKA (reference sequence). The CDR3 spans 14 residues. The DNA for the CDR3 is TGCAGTGCTAGTCTAGCGGGAGTCACAGATACGCAGTATTTT. Protein: CSASLAGVTDTQYF.

The chain employs TRBV5-4 and TRBJ1-1; possibly TRBD1 for D (5 bases). The ends were cut back, 5 bases at V and 5 bases at J, with 13 bases in the middle. Per germline, CDR1 SGHNT and CDR2 YYREEE (reference sequence). This CDR3 is built from 13 residues. As DNA, the CDR3 is TGTGCCAGCAGGCCGGGGGGAGAGACTGAAGCTTTCTTT. Translating gives CASRPGGETEAFF.

The gene calls are TRBV28 and TRBJ1-3; D perhaps matches TRBD1 (6 bases). Germline V gene lookup returns CDR1 MDHEN and CDR2 SYDVKM. V lost 4 bases and J lost 2, with 15 bases in between. The CDR3 sequence is 16 residues long. CDR3 nucleotides: TGTGCCAGCAGTTGGTCTCAGGGGTCCCCTGGAAACACCATATATTTT. It specifies CASSWSQGSPGNTIYF.